A single sample is the source of the 25 T cell receptor beta chains below, sequenced in a study of CD8 T cells in ankylosing spondylitis. TCRdb analysed the 5' RACE reads with MiXCR anew, one entry per CDR3 protein. Here the sample spans under 200,000 distinct CDR3 sequences, 10% to 15% being singletons. The specimen sequenced was blood, either unsorted or a sorted T cell fraction (not recorded which). These receptors were collected from a female donor with ankylosing spondylitis or in good health (not recorded which).

In this sample, this clonotype turned up many times. Mismatch with germline at one junction end may stem from a read error. V is TRBV5-1 and J is TRBJ1-1; possibly TRBD1 for D (6 bases). The CDR3 spans 14 residues. Germline V gene sequence: CDR1 SGHRS, CDR2 YFSETQ. The chain's CDR3 is CASSLSQGSTEAFF. The CDR3 nucleotides are TGTGCCAGCAGCTTGAGTCAGGGGAGCACTGAAGCTTTCTTT.

To note about this clonotype: Just one base apart from a much larger clone, this may be a read error. The V and J genes are TRBV5-5 and TRBJ2-2, with no clear D. This CDR3 region has 12 residues. The V gene's germline CDR1 is SGHKS and CDR2 YYEKEE (reference sequence). The V end was cut by 7 bases, the J end by 8 bases, with 12 bases between. The CDR3 sequence is CASPLAEGELFF. As DNA, the CDR3 is TGTGCCAGCCCCCTGGCCGAAGGGGAGCTGTTTTTT.

Many counts were recorded for this clonotype. The chain has TRBV6-1 and TRBJ1-5; D unresolved. Germline V gene sequence: CDR1 MNHNS, CDR2 SASEGT. The CDR3 is made up of 14 amino acids. V dropped 5 bases and J dropped 7 bases, with 15 bases sitting between them. DNA for the CDR3: TGTGCCAGCAGTCCTCTTGGGAGAGGGCAGCCCCAGCATTTT. It is translated as CASSPLGRGQPQHF.

The rearrangement links TRBV10-2 to TRBJ1-2; 8 bases map to TRBD1. The CDR3 has 16 amino acids. Germline V gene sequence: CDR1 WSHSY, CDR2 SAAADI. Trimming cost V 6 bases and J 6 bases; bases outside gene matches: 15. The CDR3 protein is CASRSLIGQGGDGYTF. The CDR3 bases are TGCGCCAGCAGATCTCTTATTGGACAGGGCGGAGATGGCTACACCTTC.

This clonotype was detected many times. This sequence joins TRBV7-3 and TRBJ2-1; D gene ambiguous. CDR3 length: 12 amino acids. V was pared by 5 bases and J by 0 bases, with 2 bases between. The germline CDR1 and CDR2 sequences are SGHTA and FQGTGA. The CDR3 is CASSTSYNEQFF. CDR3 nucleotides: TGTGCCAGCAGCACCTCCTACAATGAGCAGTTCTTC.

There are a few counts of this clonotype. The chain joins TRBV2 to TRBJ2-2, with 9 bases fitting TRBD2. From germline, CDR1 is SNHLY and CDR2 FYNNEI. V shed 3 bases, J shed 3 bases, and the junction held 11 bases outside the gene matches. This CDR3 spans 18 amino acids. The DNA for the CDR3 is TGTGCCAGCAGTGAGGATAGCGGGAGTGTCGGCGACACCGGGGAGCTGTTTTTT. Amino acid sequence: CASSEDSGSVGDTGELFF. Supplemented by reference TRBV2 and TRBJ2-2, the full variable domain reads EPEVTQTPSHQVTQMGQEVILRCVPISNHLYFYWYRQILGQKVEFLVSFYNNEISEKSEIFDDQFSVERPDGSNFTLKIRSTKLEDSAMYFCASSEDSGSVGDTGELFFGEGSRLTVL.

This clonotype was counted a few times. The gene calls are TRBV7-3 and TRBJ2-2; perhaps TRBD1 as D (6 bases). In germline, CDR1 is SGHTA, CDR2 FQGTGA. The CDR3 sequence is 15 residues long. The ends were cut back, 5 bases at V and 4 bases at J, with 14 bases in the middle. The CDR3 sequence: CASSPIQGSTGELFF. CDR3 in DNA: TGTGCCAGCAGCCCGATACAGGGATCCACCGGGGAGCTGTTTTTT.

This clonotype was observed many times. The V call is TRBV12-3 or TRBV12-4, the J call TRBJ1-5, with no clear D. V was clipped by 0 bases and J by 3 bases, with 3 bases between them. There are 13 residues in the CDR3. The CDR3: CASSLAINQPQHF. The CDR3 DNA reads as TGTGCCAGCAGTTTAGCCATCAATCAGCCCCAGCATTTT.

The CDR3 spells CASSLGLRTSNYGYTF. The CDR3, as DNA: TGCGCCAGCAGCTTGGGATTGAGAACCTCCAACTATGGCTACACCTTC. V and J are TRBV5-1 and TRBJ1-2, with unresolved D. With 0 bases removed from V and 2 bases from J, the gap between germline ends came to 14 bases. CDR1 is SGHRS and CDR2 is YFSETQ in the germline V gene. The CDR3 loop spans 16 amino acids.

The chain employs TRBV27 and TRBJ2-1; perhaps TRBD1 as D (7 bases). Deletions cut 4 bases from V and 4 bases from J, with 17 bases between. The CDR3 extends over 16 amino acids. Per germline, CDR1 MNHEY and CDR2 SMNVEV (reference sequence). As DNA, the CDR3 is TGTGCCAGCAGTTCGAATAAGGCAGGGGGGTACAATGAGCAGTTCTTC. Translating gives CASSSNKAGGYNEQFF.

The genes are TRBV6-2 or TRBV6-3 and TRBJ2-1; no reliable D call. Germline CDR1 MNHEY, CDR2 SVGEGT. Trimming cost V 3 bases and J 7 bases, with 7 bases left between them. The CDR3 is 12 amino acids. The CDR3 reads CASSYWQNEQFF. The CDR3 coding sequence is TGTGCCAGCAGTTATTGGCAGAATGAGCAGTTCTTC.

The chain has TRBV28 and TRBJ1-1; D unclear. The V gene's germline CDR1 is MDHEN and CDR2 SYDVKM. V lost 4 bases and J lost 0, with 12 bases in between. The CDR3 length is 15 residues. In DNA, the CDR3 is TGTGCCAGCAGTTCACCCCCTCCCCTGAACACTGAAGCTTTCTTT. This encodes CASSSPPPLNTEAFF.

The rearrangement uses TRBV6-4 and TRBJ2-6; 7 bases agree with TRBD1. Trimming cost V 0 bases and J 0 bases; bases outside gene matches: 5. The CDR3 has 18 residues. Germline loops: CDR1 MRHNA, CDR2 SNTAGT. CDR3 residues: CASSDSGQAFSGANVLTF. As DNA, the CDR3 is TGTGCCAGCAGTGACTCAGGACAGGCCTTCTCTGGGGCCAACGTCCTGACTTTC.

The chain links TRBV18 to TRBJ1-1; D unclear. The length of the CDR3 is 13 residues. Trimming stripped 3 bases from V and 5 bases from J, with 10 bases between. Germline CDR1 and CDR2: KGHSH and LQKENI. The CDR3 loop reads CASSPDGRTEAFF. In nucleotides, the CDR3 is TGTGCCAGCTCACCTGACGGAAGGACTGAAGCTTTCTTT.

This clonotype was observed a handful of times. The chain carries TRBV24-1 and TRBJ2-7; possibly TRBD1 for D (7 bases). Trimming shortened V by 10 bases and J by 12 bases, and 24 bases separated the two germline ends. This CDR3 has 13 amino acids. Germline V gene lookup returns CDR1 KGHDR and CDR2 SFDVKD. The CDR3 DNA follows: TGTGCCACTATGGGGGGTGGACAGGCCCCCAGGTACTTC. It translates to CATMGGGQAPRYF.

This clonotype was counted only a few times. V and J are TRBV20-1 and TRBJ2-1; 13 bases fit TRBD2. V lost 5 bases and J lost 9; bases outside the gene matches: 13. The CDR3 covers 16 residues. The germline CDR1 and CDR2 sequences are DFQATT and SNEGSKA (reference sequence). The CDR3 nucleotides are TGCAGTGCTCCGGGACTAGCGGGACCCCGAGGTGGTGAGCAGTTCTTC. Its protein is CSAPGLAGPRGGEQFF.

This clonotype has more than one count but fewer than ten. J is TRBJ2-1 and V is TRBV28, with D unresolved. The CDR3 loop spans 12 amino acids. CDR1 and CDR2 (germline): MDHEN, SYDVKM. The germline V and J ends were trimmed by 9 bases and 8 bases, with 14 bases remaining between them. For the CDR3, the DNA is TGTGCCAGGCTAGTTGAGGATCATGAGCAGTTCTTC. Its protein is CARLVEDHEQFF.

This clonotype was seen a few times. The genes are TRBV30 and TRBJ2-3; D uncertain. CDR1 is GTSNPN and CDR2 is SVGIG in the germline V gene (reference sequence). Between the trimmed V and J ends, which lost 3 bases and 0 bases, there was a span of 7 bases. The CDR3 is 13 amino acids. The CDR3 coding sequence is TGTGCCTGGAGACAGAAGAGCACAGATACGCAGTATTTT. Translating gives CAWRQKSTDTQYF.

The chain links TRBV5-1 to TRBJ2-7; the match to TRBD2 covers 7 bases. Germline values: CDR1 SGHRS, CDR2 YFSETQ. V lost 0 bases to trimming and J lost 0 bases; unmatched junction nucleotides: 9. CDR3 length equals 17 residues. This CDR3 is CASSLAPSSGLSYEQYF. Here the CDR3 DNA reads TGCGCCAGCAGCTTGGCCCCCTCTAGCGGCCTCTCCTACGAGCAGTACTTC. Combining the CDR3 with reference TRBV5-1 and TRBJ2-7 gives the whole variable domain KAGVTQTPRYLIKTRGQQVTLSCSPISGHRSVSWYQQTPGQGLQFLFEYFSETQRNKGNFPGRFSGRQFSNSRSEMNVSTLELGDSALYLCASSLAPSSGLSYEQYFGPGTRLTVT.

The rearrangement links TRBV7-2 to TRBJ2-3; D unresolved. From germline, CDR1 is SGHTA and CDR2 FQGNSA. Trimming took off 5 bases at V and 0 bases at J, with 12 bases between the two ends. The CDR3 extends over 15 amino acids. DNA of the CDR3: TGTGCCAGCAGCCTCACCATGGACAGCACAGATACGCAGTATTTT. Protein: CASSLTMDSTDTQYF.

This clonotype was detected a few times. The chain is built from TRBV28 and TRBJ2-7; D gene uncertain. With 7 bases removed from V and 3 bases from J, the gap between germline ends came to 13 bases. The germline V gene encodes CDR1 MDHEN and CDR2 SYDVKM. This CDR3 contains 13 residues. For the CDR3, the DNA is TGTGCCAGCACTTCGGACCCTCTCTACGAGCAGTACTTC. Translating gives CASTSDPLYEQYF.

V gene TRBV28 combines with J gene TRBJ1-2; no definite D call. The CDR3 is 13 residues long. V was pared by 7 bases and J by 4 bases, with 13 bases between. Germline CDR1 and CDR2: MDHEN and SYDVKM. CDR3 in amino acids: CASTYRAAYGYTF. The CDR3 DNA sequence: TGTGCCAGCACCTACCGCGCCGCCTATGGCTACACCTTC.

This clonotype was observed a single time. V is TRBV11-3 and J is TRBJ2-1; tentative D call: TRBD2 (5 bases). Trimming removed 1 base from V and 5 bases from J, with 12 bases in between. Looked up from germline, CDR1 is SGHNT and CDR2 is YENEEA. The CDR3 has 15 residues. For the CDR3, the DNA is TGTGCCAGCAGCTTAGCACCGGGAAATCACAATGAGCAGTTCTTC. Translation gives CASSLAPGNHNEQFF.

This clonotype was seen ten or more times. The V call is TRBV7-2, the J call TRBJ2-6, with a tentative D call TRBD1 (6 bases). V gave up 5 bases and J gave up 1 base, with 9 bases separating them. Germline V gene lookup returns CDR1 SGHTA and CDR2 FQGNSA. This CDR3 has 15 residues. CDR3 DNA: TGTGCCAGCAGCAGGCAGGGGTCTGGGGCCAACGTCCTGACTTTC. Translated: CASSRQGSGANVLTF.

V and J are TRBV5-1 and TRBJ2-3; 9 bases align to TRBD1. The CDR3 runs 13 residues. Trimming took 4 bases from V and 8 from J; bases not matched to a gene: 5. Germline CDR1 reads SGHRS; CDR2 reads YFSETQ. CDR3 DNA sequence: TGCGCCAGCAGCCCGGGACAGGGAGGTACGCAGTATTTT. Translating it yields CASSPGQGGTQYF.